This is a list of T cell receptor beta chains from one sample in a study of glioma-infiltrating T cells after dendritic cell vaccination. Some clones are missing from TCRdb's copy, which holds only in-frame ones; the method was immunoSEQ multiplex PCR. The sample has roughly 85,000 clones, 85% seen once; the top ten hold about 9.3%. The source was blood, collected after dendritic cell vaccination. The receptor source for this set is a human donor with glioblastoma. Each CDR3 is given with its conserved first and last residue. The D gene is left open where the match is weak. A row's size may be missing; if present it is once, few, many or a size class.

d_call j_call cdr3_length clone_size v_call cdr3_nt cdr3_aa
TRBD1 TRBJ1-1 15 - TRBV4-1 TGCGCCAGCAGCCAAGTGCCACAGGGGTACACTGAAGCTTTCTTT CASSQVPQGYTEAFF
TRBD1 TRBJ2-7 15 - TRBV7-9 TGTGCCAGCAGCGAGTGGGAGACAGGGCTCTACGAGCAGTACTTC CASSEWETGLYEQYF
- TRBJ2-1 15 - TRBV25-1 TGTGCCAGCAGTGAATGGCAGGGCGGAAACAATGAGCAGTTCTTC CASSEWQGGNNEQFF
TRBD2 TRBJ2-5 14 - TRBV19 TGTGCCAGTAGTATAGGGGGGAGGGGAGAGACCCAGTACTTC CASSIGGRGETQYF
TRBD1 TRBJ2-2 18 - TRBV4-3 TGCGCCAGCAGCCAAGATTCATCTACGTCAGGGGGCACCGGGGAGCTGTTTTTT CASSQDSSTSGGTGELFF
TRBD1 TRBJ1-5 16 - TRBV5-8 TGTGCCAGCAGCTTGGGTACAGGGGCTCCTAATCAGCCCCAGCATTTT CASSLGTGAPNQPQHF
- TRBJ1-2 13 - TRBV18 TGTGCCAGCTCACCACGGACAGAGGATGGCTACACCTTC CASSPRTEDGYTF
- TRBJ1-6 15 - TRBV5-1 TGCGCCAGCAGCTTGGAAGCCGAGCTGAATTCACCCCTCCACTTT CASSLEAELNSPLHF
TRBD1 TRBJ2-1 14 - TRBV6-1 TGTGCCAGCGCCTACGGGACAGGGATTTATGAGCAGTTCTTC CASAYGTGIYEQFF
TRBD1 TRBJ1-1 13 - TRBV6-5 TGTGCCAGCACTCCCCCCGGGACAGGTTTGGCTTTCTTT CASTPPGTGLAFF
TRBD1 TRBJ2-7 14 - TRBV5-4 TGTGCCAGCAGCTTGGGGACAGGGGTCAACGAGCAGTACTTC CASSLGTGVNEQYF
- TRBJ1-1 13 - TRBV7-3 TGTGCCAGCCTAGTGCTCATGAACACTGAAGCTTTCTTT CASLVLMNTEAFF
- TRBJ1-1 16 - TRBV19 TGTGCCAGTAGTATACCGTACAGGGCTCCCGACACTGAAGCTTTCTTT CASSIPYRAPDTEAFF
- TRBJ2-5 14 - TRBV5-1 TGCGCCAGCAGACCGGGAACAGGGCTTGAGACCCAGTACTTC CASRPGTGLETQYF
- TRBJ1-3 16 once TRBV15 TGTGCCACCAGCAGAGACAGGGAACCTTCTGGAAACACCATATATTTT CATSRDREPSGNTIYF
- TRBJ2-2 14 few TRBV27 TGTGCCAGCATCTCAACCGGTCGAATCGGGGAGCTGTTTTTT CASISTGRIGELFF
TRBD1 TRBJ1-1 15 - TRBV28 TGTGCCAGCAGTTTTGGGACAGCAATGAACACTGAAGCTTTCTTT CASSFGTAMNTEAFF
TRBD1 TRBJ1-2 16 once TRBV25-1 TGTGCCAGCAGTGACACTGGGACAGGGCTTAACTATGGCTACACCTTC CASSDTGTGLNYGYTF
TRBD1 TRBJ2-7 16 - TRBV29-1 TGCAGCGTTGTAGGGGAAAGGGACAGGGGTTTGTACGAGCAGTACTTC CSVVGERDRGLYEQYF
TRBD1 TRBJ1-6 15 - TRBV7-2 TGTGCCAGCAGCTCTCAGACAGGGACGGATTCACCCCTCCACTTT CASSSQTGTDSPLHF
- TRBJ2-7 12 few TRBV13 TGTGCCAGCAGCTTGTCGTCCTACGAGCAGTACTTC CASSLSSYEQYF
- TRBJ2-2 15 - TRBV7-2 TGTGCCAGCAGCCTTCAGGGGGGGAACACCGGGGAGCTGTTTTTT CASSLQGGNTGELFF
TRBD2 TRBJ2-7 14 - TRBV30 TGTGCCTGGAGTCGGACTAGCGGCTCCTACGAGCAGTACTTC CAWSRTSGSYEQYF
- TRBJ2-7 15 - TRBV18 TGCGCCAGCTCACCAACAAGCCAGGGCGGCTACGAGCAGTACTTC CASSPTSQGGYEQYF
- TRBJ2-3 16 - TRBV21-1 TGTGCCAGCAGCAGGGGACTAGCGGGAAGCACAGATACGCAGTATTTT CASSRGLAGSTDTQYF
TRBD1 TRBJ1-2 19 - TRBV7-9 TGTGCCAGCAGCTTAGCCTGGCAGGGGGTTAACCGGCTTAACTATGGCTACACCTTC CASSLAWQGVNRLNYGYTF
TRBD2 TRBJ2-5 16 - TRBV7-6 TGTGCCAGCAGCTTAACGCCTCCCGGGGGGGTAGAGACCCAGTACTTC CASSLTPPGGVETQYF
TRBD1 TRBJ2-5 14 - TRBV5-4 TGTGCCAGCAGCTCGCAGGGGGCACAGGAGACCCAGTACTTC CASSSQGAQETQYF
- TRBJ1-1 12 - TRBV6-6 TGTGCCAGCAGTTACGAGGAAACTGAAGCTTTCTTT CASSYEETEAFF
TRBD1 TRBJ2-4 19 - TRBV19 TGTGCCAGTAGTCGTATATTCCGGGACAGTGAGCGAGCCAAAAACATTCAGTACTTC CASSRIFRDSERAKNIQYF
TRBD2 TRBJ2-5 17 once TRBV7-6 TGTGCCAGCAGCTTAGAGGGACTAGCGGGAAGGGGGGAGACCCAGTACTTC CASSLEGLAGRGETQYF
TRBD2 TRBJ2-7 15 - TRBV7-9 TGTGCCAGCAGCTGGACTAGCGGGAGTCTGAGCGAGCAGTACTTC CASSWTSGSLSEQYF
TRBD2 TRBJ2-7 19 - TRBV27 TGTGCCAGCAGTCCCTCCCAAACTAGCGGGAGGTGGGTAAGGTACGAGCAGTACTTC CASSPSQTSGRWVRYEQYF
TRBD1 TRBJ1-4 16 - TRBV2 TGTGCCAGCGGCTCTTTCGGACAGGGGCGATCGGAAAAACTGTTTTTT CASGSFGQGRSEKLFF
TRBD1 TRBJ2-2 17 - TRBV15 TGTGCCACCAGCAGACCACCGGACAGGGCGGGTGGCGGGGAGCTGTTTTTT CATSRPPDRAGGGELFF
TRBD1 TRBJ1-2 15 - TRBV7-2 TGTGCCAGCAGCCTAGACAGGGGGGCTAACTATGGCTACACCTTC CASSLDRGANYGYTF
- TRBJ2-3 16 - TRBV4-1 TGCGCCAGCAGCCAAGGTTATAGGACTAGCACAGATACGCAGTATTTT CASSQGYRTSTDTQYF
- TRBJ2-5 12 once TRBV19 TGTGCCAGTAGCCAAAACCAAGAGACCCAGTACTTC CASSQNQETQYF
TRBD1 TRBJ1-5 15 - TRBV18 TGTGCCAGCTCATCGGACAGGGGGCTAAGTCAGCCCCAGCATTTT CASSSDRGLSQPQHF
TRBD2 TRBJ2-1 15 once TRBV11-2 TGTGCCAGCAGCCCCTCTCGCGGGAGTACCCATGAGCAGTTCTTC CASSPSRGSTHEQFF
TRBD2 TRBJ2-3 15 - TRBV9 TGTGCCAGCAGCCTAGGACTAGCGGGAGCAGATACGCAGTATTTT CASSLGLAGADTQYF
TRBD1 TRBJ2-7 15 - TRBV11-3 TGTGCCAGCAGCTTATCCGGGACAGGGAGGTACGAGCAGTACTTC CASSLSGTGRYEQYF
TRBD1 TRBJ2-6 18 - TRBV5-6 TGTGCCAGCAGTTGGGACAGGGGGGTATTCTCTGGGGCCAACGTCCTGACTTTC CASSWDRGVFSGANVLTF
TRBD1 TRBJ1-2 13 once TRBV14 TGTGCCAGCAGCCCCCAAGACAGGGCTGGCTACACCTTC CASSPQDRAGYTF
TRBD2 TRBJ2-1 15 - TRBV5-6 TGTGCCAGCAGCTTGGCCATGCGGGGGGGCAATGAGCAGTTCTTC CASSLAMRGGNEQFF
TRBD1 TRBJ1-4 16 - TRBV4-1 TGCGCCAGCAGCCCGGCTGGGACAGTGAATAATGAAAAACTGTTTTTT CASSPAGTVNNEKLFF
- TRBJ2-7 12 - TRBV11-2 TGTGCCAGCAGCTTAGTATCCTACGAGCAGTACTTC CASSLVSYEQYF
TRBD2 TRBJ2-3 19 - TRBV27 TGTGCCAGCAGCTACCTGGGCGTTAGCGGGAGATTAGGGACAGATACGCAGTATTTT CASSYLGVSGRLGTDTQYF
TRBD1 TRBJ1-6 16 - TRBV27 TGTGCCAGCAGACTTCCTTCCGACAGGGCTAATTCACCCCTCCACTTT CASRLPSDRANSPLHF